This T cell receptor beta chain was found in a study of blood T cell repertoires in COVID-19. Study-level information: Acute and convalescent COVID-19 specimens originated in the United States, Italy and Spain. T cells, B-cell-depleted T cells, or PBMCs supplied cDNA or gDNA.

Per the original methods: Reference gene primer amplification gave nucleated cell count estimates. Using immunoSEQ multiplex PCR, the repertoire was profiled, and TCRdb retains in-frame clones only, with some absent. V and J calls and clone size follow that table, whereas D and trimming were derived from the DNA. Of tens of thousands of clones in the sample, 75% to 90% were seen once. CDR3 length equals 17 residues. Germline V lookup: CDR1 SGDLS, CDR2 YYNGEE. Unmatched junction bases numbered 9, after V lost 0 bases and J lost 6 bases. The material sequenced was peripheral blood. This clonotype originated in a man aged 60 to 75 with active COVID-19. The chain has TRBV9 and TRBJ1-2; 12 nucleotides align to TRBD1. CDR3 DNA: TGTGCCAGCAGCGTAGGCCCCGGGACAGGGGGCAGCAATGGCTACACCTTC. The encoded protein is CASSVGPGTGGSNGYTF.